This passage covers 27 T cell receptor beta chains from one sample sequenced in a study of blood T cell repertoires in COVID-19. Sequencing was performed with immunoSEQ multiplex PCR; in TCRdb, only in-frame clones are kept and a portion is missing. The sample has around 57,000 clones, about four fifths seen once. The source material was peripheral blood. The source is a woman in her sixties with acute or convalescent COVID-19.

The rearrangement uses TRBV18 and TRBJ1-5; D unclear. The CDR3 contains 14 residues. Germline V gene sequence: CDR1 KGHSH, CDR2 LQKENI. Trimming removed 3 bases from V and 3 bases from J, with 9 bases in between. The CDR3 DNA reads TGTGCCAGCTCACCTAACTCTTTCAATCAGCCCCAGCATTTT. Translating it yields CASSPNSFNQPQHF.

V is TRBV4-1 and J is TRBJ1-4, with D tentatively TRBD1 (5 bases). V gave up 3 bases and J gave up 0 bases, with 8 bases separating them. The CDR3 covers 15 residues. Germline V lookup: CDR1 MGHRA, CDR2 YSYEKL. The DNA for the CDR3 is TGCGCCAGCAGCCAGGGAGGGGCAACTAATGAAAAACTGTTTTTT. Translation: CASSQGGATNEKLFF.

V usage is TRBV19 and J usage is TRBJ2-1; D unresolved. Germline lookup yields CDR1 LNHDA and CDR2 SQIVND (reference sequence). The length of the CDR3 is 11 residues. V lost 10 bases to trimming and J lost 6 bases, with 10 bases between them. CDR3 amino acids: CATRQVNEQFF. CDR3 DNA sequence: TGTGCCACCCGTCAGGTCAATGAGCAGTTCTTC.

The CDR3 spells CARGGADQPQHF. In nucleotides, the CDR3 is TGTGCCAGAGGGGGAGCGGATCAGCCCCAGCATTTT. The V gene is TRBV6-4, the J gene TRBJ1-5, with D tentatively TRBD1 (6 bases). CDR1 and CDR2 from the germline V gene are MRHNA and SNTAGT. Trimming pared 9 bases from V and 5 bases from J, leaving 11 bases between. The CDR3 consists of 12 residues.

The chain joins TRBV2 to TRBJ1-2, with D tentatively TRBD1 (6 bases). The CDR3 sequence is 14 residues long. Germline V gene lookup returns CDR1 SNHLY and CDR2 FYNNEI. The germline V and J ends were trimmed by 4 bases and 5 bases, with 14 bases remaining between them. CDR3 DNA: TGTGCCAGCAGTGGGGCAGGGGCCGGGTATGGCTACACCTTC. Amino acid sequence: CASSGAGAGYGYTF. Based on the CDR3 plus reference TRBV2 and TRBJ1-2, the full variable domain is EPEVTQTPSHQVTQMGQEVILRCVPISNHLYFYWYRQILGQKVEFLVSFYNNEISEKSEIFDDQFSVERPDGSNFTLKIRSTKLEDSAMYFCASSGAGAGYGYTFGSGTRLTVV.

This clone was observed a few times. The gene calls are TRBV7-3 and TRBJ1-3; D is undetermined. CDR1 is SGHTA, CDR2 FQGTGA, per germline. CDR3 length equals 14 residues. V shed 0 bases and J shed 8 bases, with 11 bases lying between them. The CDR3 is CASSLTNDADTIYF. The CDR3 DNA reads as TGTGCCAGCAGCTTAACTAATGATGCGGACACCATATATTTT.

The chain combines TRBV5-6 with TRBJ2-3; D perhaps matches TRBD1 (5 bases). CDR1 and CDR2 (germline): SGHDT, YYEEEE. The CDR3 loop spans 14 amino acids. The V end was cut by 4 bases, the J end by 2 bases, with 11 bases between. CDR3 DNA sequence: TGTGCCAGCAGCCACGGACAATTCACAGATACGCAGTATTTT. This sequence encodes CASSHGQFTDTQYF.

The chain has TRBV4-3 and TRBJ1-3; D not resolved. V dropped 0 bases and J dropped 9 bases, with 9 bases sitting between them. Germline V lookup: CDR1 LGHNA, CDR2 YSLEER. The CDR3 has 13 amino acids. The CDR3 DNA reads TGCGCCAGCAGCCAAGATCTACCGAGCACCATATATTTT. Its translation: CASSQDLPSTIYF.

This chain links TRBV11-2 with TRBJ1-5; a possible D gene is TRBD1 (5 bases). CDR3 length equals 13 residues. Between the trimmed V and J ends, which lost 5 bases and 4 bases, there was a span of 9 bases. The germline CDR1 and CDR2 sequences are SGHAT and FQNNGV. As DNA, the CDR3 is TGTGCCAGCAGCACCGACAGAAATCAGCCCCAGCATTTT. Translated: CASSTDRNQPQHF.

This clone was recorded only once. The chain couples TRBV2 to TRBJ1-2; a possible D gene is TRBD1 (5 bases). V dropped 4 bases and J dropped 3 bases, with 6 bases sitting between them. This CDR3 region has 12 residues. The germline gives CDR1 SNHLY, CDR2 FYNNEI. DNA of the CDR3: TGTGCCAGCAGTGTGACAGACTATGGCTACACCTTC. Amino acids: CASSVTDYGYTF.

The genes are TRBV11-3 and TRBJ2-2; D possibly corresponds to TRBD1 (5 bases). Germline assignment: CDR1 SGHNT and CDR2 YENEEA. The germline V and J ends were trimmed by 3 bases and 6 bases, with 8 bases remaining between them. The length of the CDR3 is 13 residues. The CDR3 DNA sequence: TGTGCCAGCAGCTTGACAGTCTCCGGGGAGCTGTTTTTT. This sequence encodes CASSLTVSGELFF.

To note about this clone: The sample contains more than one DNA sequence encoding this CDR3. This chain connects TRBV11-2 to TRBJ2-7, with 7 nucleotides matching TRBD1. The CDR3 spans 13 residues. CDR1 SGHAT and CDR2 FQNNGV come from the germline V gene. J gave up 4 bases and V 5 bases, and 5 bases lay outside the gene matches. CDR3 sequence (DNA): TGTGCCAGCAGCCCGGGACAGATTTACGAGCAGTACTTC. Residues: CASSPGQIYEQYF.

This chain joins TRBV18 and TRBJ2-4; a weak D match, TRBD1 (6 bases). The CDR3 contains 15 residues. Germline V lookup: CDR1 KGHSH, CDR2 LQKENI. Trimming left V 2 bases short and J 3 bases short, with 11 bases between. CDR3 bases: TGTGCCAGCTCACCAAACAGGGAGCTCAAAAACATTCAGTACTTC. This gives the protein CASSPNRELKNIQYF.

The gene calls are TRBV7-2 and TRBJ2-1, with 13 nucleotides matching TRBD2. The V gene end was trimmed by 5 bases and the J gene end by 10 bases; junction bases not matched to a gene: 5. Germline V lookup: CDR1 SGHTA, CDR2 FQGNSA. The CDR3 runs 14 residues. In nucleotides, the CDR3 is TGTGCCAGCAGCGGCGGACTAGCGGGGGTCGAGCAGTTCTTC. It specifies CASSGGLAGVEQFF.

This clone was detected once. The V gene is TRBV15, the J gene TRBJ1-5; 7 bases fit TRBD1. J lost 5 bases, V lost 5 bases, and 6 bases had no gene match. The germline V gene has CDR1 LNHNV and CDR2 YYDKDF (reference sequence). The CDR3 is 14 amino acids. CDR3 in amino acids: CATSSRGAHQPQHF. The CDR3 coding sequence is TGTGCCACCAGCTCCAGGGGGGCACATCAGCCCCAGCATTTT.

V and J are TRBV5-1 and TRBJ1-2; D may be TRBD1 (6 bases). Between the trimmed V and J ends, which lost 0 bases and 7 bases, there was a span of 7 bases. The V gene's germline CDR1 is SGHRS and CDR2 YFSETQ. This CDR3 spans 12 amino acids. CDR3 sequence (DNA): TGCGCCAGCAGCTTGGACAGGGCTGGCTACACCTTC. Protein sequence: CASSLDRAGYTF.

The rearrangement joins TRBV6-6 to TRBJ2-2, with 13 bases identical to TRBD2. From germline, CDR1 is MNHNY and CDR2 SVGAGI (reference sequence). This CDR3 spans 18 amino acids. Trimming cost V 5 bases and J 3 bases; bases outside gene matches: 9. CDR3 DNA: TGTGCCAGCAGTCCGGGTACTAGCGGGGGGGCGGACACCGGGGAGCTGTTTTTT. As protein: CASSPGTSGGADTGELFF.

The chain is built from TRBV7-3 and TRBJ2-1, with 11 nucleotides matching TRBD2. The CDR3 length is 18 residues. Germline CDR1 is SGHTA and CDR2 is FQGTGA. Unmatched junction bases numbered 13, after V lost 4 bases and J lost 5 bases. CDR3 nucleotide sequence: TGTGCCAGCAGCTCCTTAGCGGGGGGGCGTCCGTTGGACAATGAGCAGTTCTTC. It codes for CASSSLAGGRPLDNEQFF.

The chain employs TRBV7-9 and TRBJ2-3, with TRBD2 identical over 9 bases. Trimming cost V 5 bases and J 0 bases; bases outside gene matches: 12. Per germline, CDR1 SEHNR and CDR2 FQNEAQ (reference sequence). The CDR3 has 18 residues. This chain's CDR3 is CASSRIAGAISSTDTQYF. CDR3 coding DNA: TGTGCCAGCAGCCGAATAGCGGGGGCAATATCTAGCACAGATACGCAGTATTTT.

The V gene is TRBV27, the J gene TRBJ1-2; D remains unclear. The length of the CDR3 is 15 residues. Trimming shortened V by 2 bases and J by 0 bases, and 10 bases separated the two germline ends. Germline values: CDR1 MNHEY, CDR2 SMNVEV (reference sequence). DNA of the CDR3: TGTGCCAGCAGTTTAGCCAGTGGTTCTAACTATGGCTACACCTTC. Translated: CASSLASGSNYGYTF.

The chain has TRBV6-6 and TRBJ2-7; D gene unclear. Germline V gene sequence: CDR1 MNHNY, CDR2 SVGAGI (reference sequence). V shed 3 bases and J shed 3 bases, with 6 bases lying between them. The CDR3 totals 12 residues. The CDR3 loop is CASSYAGYEQYF. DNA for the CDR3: TGTGCCAGCAGTTATGCAGGCTACGAGCAGTACTTC.

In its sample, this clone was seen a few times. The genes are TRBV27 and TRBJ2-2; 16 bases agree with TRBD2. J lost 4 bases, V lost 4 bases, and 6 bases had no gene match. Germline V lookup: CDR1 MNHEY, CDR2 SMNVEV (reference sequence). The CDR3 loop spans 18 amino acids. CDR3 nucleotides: TGTGCCAGCAGTTCGGGACTAGCGGGGGGGCCGGGCACCGGGGAGCTGTTTTTT. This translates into CASSSGLAGGPGTGELFF.

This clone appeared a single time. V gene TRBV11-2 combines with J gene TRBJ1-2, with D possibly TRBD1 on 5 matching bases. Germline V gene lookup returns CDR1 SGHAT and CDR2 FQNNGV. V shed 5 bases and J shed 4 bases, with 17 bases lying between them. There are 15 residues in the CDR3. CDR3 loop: CASSESHRDFYGYTF. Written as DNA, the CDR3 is TGTGCCAGCAGCGAAAGTCACCGGGACTTCTATGGCTACACCTTC.

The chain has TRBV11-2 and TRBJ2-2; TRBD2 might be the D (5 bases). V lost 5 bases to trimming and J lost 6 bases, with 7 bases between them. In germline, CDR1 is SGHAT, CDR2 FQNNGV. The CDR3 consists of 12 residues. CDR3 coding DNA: TGTGCCAGCAGCCGGGGTCCCGGGGAGCTGTTTTTT. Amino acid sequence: CASSRGPGELFF.

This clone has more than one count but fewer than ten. CDR3: CASSQGAGAADTQYF. CDR3 sequence (DNA): TGTGCCAGCAGCCAAGGAGCGGGTGCGGCAGATACGCAGTATTTT. The chain combines TRBV3-1 (or the pseudogene TRBV3-2) with TRBJ2-3, with D perhaps matching TRBD2 (6 bases). Germline V gene lookup returns CDR1 LGHDT and CDR2 YNNKEL (reference sequence). The CDR3 is 15 amino acids. The ends were cut back, 1 base at V and 4 bases at J, with 12 bases in the middle.

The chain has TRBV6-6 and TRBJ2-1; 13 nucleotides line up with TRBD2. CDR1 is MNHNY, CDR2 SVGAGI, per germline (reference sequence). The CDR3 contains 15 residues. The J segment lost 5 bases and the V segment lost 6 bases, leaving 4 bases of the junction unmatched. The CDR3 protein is CASSGLAGVNNEQFF. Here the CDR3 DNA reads TGTGCCAGCAGCGGACTAGCGGGGGTGAACAATGAGCAGTTCTTC.

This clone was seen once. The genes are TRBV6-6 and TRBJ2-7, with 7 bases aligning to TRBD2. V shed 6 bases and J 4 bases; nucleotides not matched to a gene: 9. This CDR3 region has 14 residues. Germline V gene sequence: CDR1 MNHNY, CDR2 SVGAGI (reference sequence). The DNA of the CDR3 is TGTGCCAGCAGGTCGCGGGGGAGCCTTTACGAGCAGTACTTC. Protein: CASRSRGSLYEQYF.